The count of the clone carrying this T cell receptor (beta chain) is one. This sample was taken from a study of cytomegalovirus exposure and HLA in healthy donors. The germline gives CDR1 SGHKS, CDR2 YYEKEE (reference sequence). CDR3 length: 14 residues. V lost 4 bases, J lost 6 bases, and 16 bases lay in between. In the PCR, 60 Vbeta and 13 Jbeta primers were used. The protocol was immunoSEQ multiplex PCR, while the TCRdb copy is restricted to in-frame clones and leaves out a portion. The sample consists of over 130,000 clones, 70% to 80% of them appearing once. Material for sequencing was PBMCs. The chain combines TRBV5-5 with TRBJ1-2; D might be TRBD1 (5 bases). The source is a man aged 45-65 years in good health and CMV-seropositive. The CDR3 nucleotides are TGTGCCAGCAGCGTGTGGTTGGGGGGGAATGGCTACACCTTC. Translation: CASSVWLGGNGYTF.